Presented here are 5 T cell receptor beta chains from one specimen sequenced in a study of human T cells and chemical hapten exposure. Individual cDNA molecules had unique molecular identifiers attached to them by the library. In TCRdb, the reads were re-called with MiXCR into one record per CDR3 protein. The sample carries 95,000 to 150,000 distinct CDR3 sequences, less than 10% recorded once. The authors extracted total RNA from unfractionated whole blood. The sample taken for sequencing was whole blood. These receptors were obtained from a human donor in good health. Some clones in this sample may be carry-over from other donors' samples.

This clonotype came up a few times. This sequence joins TRBV7-9 and TRBJ2-1, with D unclear. The CDR3 runs to 11 residues. Germline values: CDR1 SEHNR, CDR2 FQNEAQ (reference sequence). V lost 5 bases to trimming and J lost 6 bases, with 5 bases between them. The CDR3 loop reads CASSTLNEQFF. CDR3 DNA: TGTGCCAGCAGCACTCTCAATGAGCAGTTCTTC.

This clonotype occurred many times. The chain recombines TRBV5-5 with TRBJ2-7; no definite D call. Germline V lookup: CDR1 SGHKS, CDR2 YYEKEE (reference sequence). CDR3 size: 15 residues. The V end was cut by 2 bases, the J end by 3 bases, with 15 bases between. DNA for the CDR3: TGTGCCAGCAGCTTTCCGGGCAGCGTTCACTACGAGCAGTACTTC. Translating it yields CASSFPGSVHYEQYF.

This clonotype was counted a few times. The chain couples TRBV5-4 to TRBJ2-3, with D possibly being TRBD1 or TRBD2 (5 bases each). The V gene lost 3 bases and the J gene lost 0 bases, with 8 bases spanning the gap. Germline V gives CDR1 SGHNT, CDR2 YYREEE (reference sequence). CDR3 size: 14 residues. The CDR3 is CASSSRDSTDTQYF. Written as DNA, the CDR3 is TGTGCCAGCAGCTCCCGGGACAGCACAGATACGCAGTATTTT.

This clonotype was seen only a few times. The chain joins TRBV9 to TRBJ1-2; 7 nucleotides match TRBD1. Looked up from germline, CDR1 is SGDLS and CDR2 is YYNGEE. V trimming: 0 bases; J trimming: 2 bases; junction bases outside the gene matches: 4. CDR3 size: 15 residues. The CDR3 sequence is CASSVGRDSNYGYTF. CDR3 nucleotide sequence: TGTGCCAGCAGCGTAGGGCGGGACAGCAACTATGGCTACACCTTC.

This clonotype showed up just a few times. This sequence joins TRBV29-1 and TRBJ2-7, with TRBD1 identical over 8 bases. Germline loops: CDR1 SQVTM, CDR2 ANQGSEA. Losses at the gene ends were 1 base for V and 6 bases for J; bases not matched to a gene: 17. The CDR3 extends over 17 amino acids. CDR3 bases: TGCAGCGTTGAAGCTGGGGCAGGGGGCTCTCTCGTCCGCGAGCAGTACTTC. It specifies CSVEAGAGGSLVREQYF.